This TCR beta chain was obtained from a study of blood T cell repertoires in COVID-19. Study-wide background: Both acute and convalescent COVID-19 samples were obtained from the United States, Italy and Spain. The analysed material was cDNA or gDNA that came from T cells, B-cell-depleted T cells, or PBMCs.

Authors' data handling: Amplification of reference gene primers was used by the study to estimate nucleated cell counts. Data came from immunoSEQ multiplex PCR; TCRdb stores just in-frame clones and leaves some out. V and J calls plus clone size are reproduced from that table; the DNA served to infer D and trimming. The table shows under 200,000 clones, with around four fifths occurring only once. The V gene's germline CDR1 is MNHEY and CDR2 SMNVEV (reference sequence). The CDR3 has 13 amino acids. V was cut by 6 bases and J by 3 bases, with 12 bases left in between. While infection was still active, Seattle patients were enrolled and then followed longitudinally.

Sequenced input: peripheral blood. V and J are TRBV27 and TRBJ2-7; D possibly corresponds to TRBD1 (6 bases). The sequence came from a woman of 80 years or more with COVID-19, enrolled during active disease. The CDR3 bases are TGTGCCAGCAGGCCACAGGGTGGCTACGAGCAGTACTTC. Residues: CASRPQGGYEQYF.